This T cell receptor (beta chain) was profiled in a study of blood T cell repertoires in COVID-19 (dated by TCRdb to the early 2020s). With respect to the entire study: Samples from collaborators originated in the United States, Italy and Spain and spanned both the acute and convalescent phases of COVID-19. The material from the prospective study consisted of cDNA or gDNA derived from T cells, B-cell-depleted T cells, or PBMCs. The repertoires were released in a freely available public database intended as a resource for research on the immune response to SARS-CoV-2. Where available, HLA class I and class II types were taken from metadata supplied by the sample provider and were not determined by assay-based typing. The samples were drawn from two sources: the first 160 participants of the ongoing ImmuneRACE study, and some 1,300 subjects contributed by 6 global collaborators. The sample metadata nearly always contained a de-identified subject ID, COVID-19 status, age in years and sex. Subjects who had been exposed to COVID-19, were actively infected with it, or had recovered from it provided the deeply sampled blood TCRbeta repertoires that made up the dataset.

CDR1 LNHDA and CDR2 SQIVND were looked up in the germline V gene (reference sequence). There are 15 amino acids in the CDR3, from cysteine to phenylalanine inclusive. Only the CDR3 DNA stays, 45 bases, in frame from base 1. V lost 7 bases and J lost 0 bases; the stretch between them is 13 bases long. This clone was seen only once. Its antigen specificity is not known. No much larger clone exists at a distance of one base, and base qualities are not known. TCRbeta CDR3 regions were amplified from genomic DNA by means of the immunoSEQ Assay, a bias-controlled multiplex PCR. As for the authors' bioinformatics: The number of nucleated cells in each sample was estimated from the amplification of reference gene primers within the assay. To quantify the absolute abundance of each unique TCRbeta CDR3 rearrangement, sequence reads were collapsed and filtered. Productive Simpson clonality was computed per sample as the square root of Simpson's diversity index over productive rearrangements. TCRdb took this table from immuneACCESS and kept in-frame rearrangements with V and J called. Such tables lack part of the clones; where checked against another copy, unresolved V genes explain under half of the gap, and the rest is unexplained. From that table come the V and J calls and clone size; the DNA was used to work out D and trimming. Within this sample are under 300,000 clones, with around 82% of them counted one time only. The ten largest clones take up 4.9% of the sample.

Collaborating institutions collected whole blood in K2EDTA tubes following their own protocols. For TCRbeta analysis, collaborator samples were shipped as frozen whole blood, as isolated PBMCs, or as DNA extracted from either sample type. What the authors observed across the whole study: The quantity of clinical and demographic metadata differed by source and by participant and was supplied without curation.

Sequenced sample: peripheral blood. The chain was built from TRBV19 and TRBJ2-1, with TRBD1 as a weak D call on 6 bases. The TCR sequence derives from a woman of 80 years or more with active or convalescent COVID-19. The base sequence is TGTGCCAGTACACTACAGGGTCCCTCCTACAATGAGCAGTTCTTC. Translated, this is CASTLQGPSYNEQFF.